Listed below are T cell receptor beta chains from one sample, sequenced in a study of blood T cell repertoires in COVID-19. The protocol was immunoSEQ multiplex PCR, while the TCRdb copy is restricted to in-frame clones and leaves out a portion. There are some 330,000 clones in the sample; over 75% occur only once, and 3% to 4% lies in the top ten. Sequenced material: peripheral blood. All receptors derive from a woman aged 50 to 65 with active or convalescent COVID-19. Each CDR3 is given with its conserved first and last residue. A D gene is named only where the DNA matches it firmly. The size of a clone is reported for some rows only, either as once, few or many, or as a class for expanded clones.

clone_size: NA
v_call: TRBV7-2
d_call: NA
cdr3_length: 15
j_call: TRBJ1-5
cdr3_nt: TGTGCCAGCAGCTTAGAGCGGGGAAGCAATCAGCCCCAGCATTTT
cdr3_aa: CASSLERGSNQPQHF

clone_size: NA
v_call: TRBV7-6
d_call: NA
cdr3_length: 15
j_call: TRBJ1-1
cdr3_nt: TGTGCCAGCAGCTTAGGGATAGGGGTGAACACTGAAGCTTTCTTT
cdr3_aa: CASSLGIGVNTEAFF

clone_size: NA
v_call: TRBV9
d_call: NA
cdr3_length: 16
j_call: TRBJ1-2
cdr3_nt: TGTGCCAGCAGCGTAGCTGAAGGGGGAAGGATAGGTGGCTACACCTTC
cdr3_aa: CASSVAEGGRIGGYTF

clone_size: NA
v_call: TRBV7-2
d_call: NA
cdr3_length: 13
j_call: TRBJ1-4
cdr3_nt: TGTGCCAGCAGCTTAGGGCCTAATGAAAAACTGTTTTTT
cdr3_aa: CASSLGPNEKLFF

clone_size: NA
v_call: TRBV6-2/TRBV6-3
d_call: NA
cdr3_length: 15
j_call: TRBJ1-1
cdr3_nt: TGTGCCAGCAGTTCCGAAGACAGAGTGAACACTGAAGCTTTCTTT
cdr3_aa: CASSSEDRVNTEAFF

clone_size: NA
v_call: TRBV12-3/TRBV12-4
d_call: NA
cdr3_length: 12
j_call: TRBJ1-2
cdr3_nt: TGTGCCACCGAAATGGGAGGGTATGGCTACACCTTC
cdr3_aa: CATEMGGYGYTF

clone_size: once
v_call: TRBV6-2/TRBV6-3
d_call: TRBD2
cdr3_length: 15
j_call: TRBJ2-2
cdr3_nt: TGTGCCAGCAGCCAACTAGCGTCGAACACCGGGGAGCTGTTTTTT
cdr3_aa: CASSQLASNTGELFF

clone_size: NA
v_call: TRBV5-8
d_call: NA
cdr3_length: 16
j_call: TRBJ1-6
cdr3_nt: TGTGCCAGCAGCTTTGGAGTAACGGCTTATAATTCACCCCTCCACTTT
cdr3_aa: CASSFGVTAYNSPLHF

clone_size: NA
v_call: TRBV4-3
d_call: TRBD1
cdr3_length: 13
j_call: TRBJ1-1
cdr3_nt: TGCGCCAGCAGCCAAGATAGGGACAGGTTCGGTTTCTTT
cdr3_aa: CASSQDRDRFGFF

clone_size: NA
v_call: TRBV5-1
d_call: TRBD1
cdr3_length: 16
j_call: TRBJ2-7
cdr3_nt: TGCGCCAGCAGCCGAAGGACAGGGGAAAGCTCCTACGAGCAGTACTTC
cdr3_aa: CASSRRTGESSYEQYF

clone_size: NA
v_call: TRBV27
d_call: TRBD1
cdr3_length: 15
j_call: TRBJ1-5
cdr3_nt: TGTGCCAGCAGCTCCGACAGGGGGGGTTTGCAGCCCCAGCATTTT
cdr3_aa: CASSSDRGGLQPQHF

clone_size: NA
v_call: TRBV7-8
d_call: TRBD2
cdr3_length: 15
j_call: TRBJ2-1
cdr3_nt: TGTGCCAGCAGCTTAAAAGCCGGGAGGGTTTGGGAGCAGTTCTTC
cdr3_aa: CASSLKAGRVWEQFF

clone_size: NA
v_call: TRBV28
d_call: NA
cdr3_length: 13
j_call: TRBJ1-3
cdr3_nt: TGTGCCAGCAGTTTAGATGGGGCTAACACCATATATTTT
cdr3_aa: CASSLDGANTIYF

clone_size: once
v_call: TRBV11-1
d_call: TRBD1
cdr3_length: 14
j_call: TRBJ1-2
cdr3_nt: TGTGCCAGCAGCTTGACAGGGGGAGACTATGGCTACACCTTC
cdr3_aa: CASSLTGGDYGYTF

clone_size: once
v_call: TRBV10-3
d_call: TRBD1
cdr3_length: 16
j_call: TRBJ1-2
cdr3_nt: TGTGCCATCAGTGATATTACGGCAGGGGGAGACTATGGCTACACCTTC
cdr3_aa: CAISDITAGGDYGYTF

clone_size: NA
v_call: TRBV20-1
d_call: TRBD2
cdr3_length: 15
j_call: TRBJ2-5
cdr3_nt: TGCAGTGCTAGTCGGCTAGCGGGAGGCTCGGAGACCCAGTACTTC
cdr3_aa: CSASRLAGGSETQYF

clone_size: once
v_call: TRBV5-1
d_call: NA
cdr3_length: 17
j_call: TRBJ2-6
cdr3_nt: TGCGCCAGCAGCTTGGGAGCAGGGCCCTCTGGGGCCAACGTCCTGACTTTC
cdr3_aa: CASSLGAGPSGANVLTF

clone_size: NA
v_call: TRBV5-1
d_call: TRBD1
cdr3_length: 14
j_call: TRBJ1-2
cdr3_nt: TGCGCCAGCAGCAACTCCGGGACAGTCTATGGCTACACCTTC
cdr3_aa: CASSNSGTVYGYTF

clone_size: NA
v_call: TRBV28
d_call: NA
cdr3_length: 9
j_call: TRBJ1-2
cdr3_nt: TGTGGGCATAACTATGGCTACACCTTC
cdr3_aa: CGHNYGYTF

clone_size: NA
v_call: TRBV6-2/TRBV6-3
d_call: NA
cdr3_length: 15
j_call: TRBJ1-3
cdr3_nt: TGTGCCAGCAGTTACTCGAACAGGGCTGGAAACACCATATATTTT
cdr3_aa: CASSYSNRAGNTIYF

clone_size: NA
v_call: TRBV6-5
d_call: TRBD1
cdr3_length: 12
j_call: TRBJ1-2
cdr3_nt: TGTGCCAGCAGTTTGACAGGGTATGGCTACACCTTC
cdr3_aa: CASSLTGYGYTF

clone_size: NA
v_call: TRBV6-6
d_call: TRBD1
cdr3_length: 13
j_call: TRBJ2-7
cdr3_nt: TGTGCCAGCAGGGGGACAGGGTCCCACGAGCAGTACTTC
cdr3_aa: CASRGTGSHEQYF

clone_size: NA
v_call: TRBV5-4
d_call: TRBD1
cdr3_length: 14
j_call: TRBJ1-5
cdr3_nt: TGTGCCAGCAGCTTAACAGGGGTAAATCAGCCCCAGCATTTT
cdr3_aa: CASSLTGVNQPQHF

clone_size: once
v_call: TRBV28
d_call: TRBD1
cdr3_length: 16
j_call: TRBJ1-4
cdr3_nt: TGTGCCAGCAGTTGGGGTCAGACAGGGAGTAATGAAAAACTGTTTTTT
cdr3_aa: CASSWGQTGSNEKLFF

clone_size: NA
v_call: TRBV12-5
d_call: NA
cdr3_length: 12
j_call: TRBJ1-2
cdr3_nt: TGTGCTAGTGGTTTGGACAGCTATGGCTACACCTTC
cdr3_aa: CASGLDSYGYTF

clone_size: once
v_call: TRBV28
d_call: NA
cdr3_length: 14
j_call: TRBJ1-2
cdr3_nt: TGTGCCAGCAGTTTATCGGCCAGGGACTATGGCTACACCTTC
cdr3_aa: CASSLSARDYGYTF

clone_size: NA
v_call: TRBV15
d_call: NA
cdr3_length: 17
j_call: TRBJ2-7
cdr3_nt: TGTGCCACCAGCCGAGGACGGGGTAGAGTCGGGAACTACGAGCAGTACTTC
cdr3_aa: CATSRGRGRVGNYEQYF

clone_size: NA
v_call: TRBV25-1
d_call: NA
cdr3_length: 17
j_call: TRBJ1-2
cdr3_nt: TGTGCCAGCAGTGAATACCCCCCCGTGGGGCCACACTATGGCTACACCTTC
cdr3_aa: CASSEYPPVGPHYGYTF

clone_size: once
v_call: TRBV30
d_call: NA
cdr3_length: 14
j_call: TRBJ1-2
cdr3_nt: TGTGCCTGCCTTGAGGCAACAGGGTGGTTGGGCTACACCTTC
cdr3_aa: CACLEATGWLGYTF

clone_size: NA
v_call: TRBV6-5
d_call: NA
cdr3_length: 14
j_call: TRBJ1-2
cdr3_nt: TGTGCCAGCAGGGCGGGGTTGGCTAACTATGGCTACACCTTC
cdr3_aa: CASRAGLANYGYTF

clone_size: NA
v_call: TRBV2
d_call: TRBD1
cdr3_length: 12
j_call: TRBJ1-1
cdr3_nt: TGTGCCAGGGGACAGTTTGACACTGAAGCTTTCTTT
cdr3_aa: CARGQFDTEAFF

clone_size: NA
v_call: TRBV28
d_call: TRBD1
cdr3_length: 13
j_call: TRBJ1-5
cdr3_nt: TGTGCCAGCAGCCTCAGGGGGACTCAGCCCCAGCATTTT
cdr3_aa: CASSLRGTQPQHF

clone_size: NA
v_call: TRBV28
d_call: TRBD1
cdr3_length: 19
j_call: TRBJ1-2
cdr3_nt: TGTGCCAGCAGTTCAACTCTCGCCCTTGGACAGGGGGCGCGGTATGGCTACACCTTC
cdr3_aa: CASSSTLALGQGARYGYTF

clone_size: NA
v_call: TRBV29-1
d_call: NA
cdr3_length: 17
j_call: TRBJ2-3
cdr3_nt: TGCAGCGTTGAACGGGTTGAGGGACAAAAAAGCACAGATACGCAGTATTTT
cdr3_aa: CSVERVEGQKSTDTQYF

clone_size: NA
v_call: TRBV9
d_call: TRBD2
cdr3_length: 15
j_call: TRBJ2-1
cdr3_nt: TGTGCCAGCAGCGCGGGAGGGCCCTCCTACAATGAGCAGTTCTTC
cdr3_aa: CASSAGGPSYNEQFF

clone_size: NA
v_call: TRBV27
d_call: NA
cdr3_length: 14
j_call: TRBJ2-7
cdr3_nt: TGTGCCAGTGCGGAGGGGGCCGAGATATACGAGCAGTACTTC
cdr3_aa: CASAEGAEIYEQYF

clone_size: NA
v_call: TRBV19
d_call: TRBD1
cdr3_length: 13
j_call: TRBJ1-1
cdr3_nt: TGTGCCACCCGGGACAGACTGAACACTGAAGCTTTCTTT
cdr3_aa: CATRDRLNTEAFF